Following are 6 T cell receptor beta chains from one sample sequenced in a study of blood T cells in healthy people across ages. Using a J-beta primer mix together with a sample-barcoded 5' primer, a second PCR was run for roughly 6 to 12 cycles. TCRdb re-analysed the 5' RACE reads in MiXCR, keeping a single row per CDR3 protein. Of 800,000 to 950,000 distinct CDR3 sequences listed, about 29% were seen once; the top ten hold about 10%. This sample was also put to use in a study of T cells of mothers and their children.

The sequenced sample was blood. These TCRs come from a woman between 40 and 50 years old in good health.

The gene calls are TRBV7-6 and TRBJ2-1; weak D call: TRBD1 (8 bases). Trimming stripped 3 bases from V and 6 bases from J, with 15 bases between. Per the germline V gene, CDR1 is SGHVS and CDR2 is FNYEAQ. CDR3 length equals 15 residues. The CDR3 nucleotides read TGTGCCAGCAGCTTCGGACAGGGAGGGGTCAATGAGCAGTTCTTC. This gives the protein CASSFGQGGVNEQFF.

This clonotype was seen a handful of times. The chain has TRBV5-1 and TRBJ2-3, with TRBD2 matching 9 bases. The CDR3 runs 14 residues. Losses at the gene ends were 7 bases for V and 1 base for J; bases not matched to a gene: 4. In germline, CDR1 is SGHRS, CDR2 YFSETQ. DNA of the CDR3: TGCGCCAGCCTTGAGCGGGGGGGCACAGATACGCAGTATTTT. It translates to CASLERGGTDTQYF.

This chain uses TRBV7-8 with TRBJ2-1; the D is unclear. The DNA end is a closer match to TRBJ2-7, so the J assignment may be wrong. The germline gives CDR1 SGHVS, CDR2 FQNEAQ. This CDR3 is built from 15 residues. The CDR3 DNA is TGTGCCAGCAGCTTAAAAACTTATACCTACAATGAGCAGTACTTC. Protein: CASSLKTYTYNEQYF.

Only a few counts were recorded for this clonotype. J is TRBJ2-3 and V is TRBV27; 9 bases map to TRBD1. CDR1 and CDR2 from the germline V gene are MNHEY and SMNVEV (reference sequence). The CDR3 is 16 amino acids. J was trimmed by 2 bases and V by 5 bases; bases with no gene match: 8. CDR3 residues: CASSPRTGAATDTQYF. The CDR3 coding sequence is TGTGCCAGCAGTCCAAGGACAGGGGCGGCCACAGATACGCAGTATTTT.

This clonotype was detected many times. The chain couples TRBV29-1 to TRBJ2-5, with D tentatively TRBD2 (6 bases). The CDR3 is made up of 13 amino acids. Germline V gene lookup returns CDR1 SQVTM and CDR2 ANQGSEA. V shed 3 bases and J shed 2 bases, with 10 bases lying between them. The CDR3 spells CSVEEGIQETQYF. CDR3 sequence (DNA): TGCAGCGTTGAGGAGGGGATTCAAGAGACCCAGTACTTC.

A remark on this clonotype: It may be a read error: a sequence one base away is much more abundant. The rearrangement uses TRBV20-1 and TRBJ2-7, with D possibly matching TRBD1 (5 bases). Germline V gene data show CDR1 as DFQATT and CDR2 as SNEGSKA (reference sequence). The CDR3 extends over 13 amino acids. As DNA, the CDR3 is TGCAGTGCTGGAGATCTAGGGGCGCGAGAGCAGTACTTC. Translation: CSAGDLGAREQYF.